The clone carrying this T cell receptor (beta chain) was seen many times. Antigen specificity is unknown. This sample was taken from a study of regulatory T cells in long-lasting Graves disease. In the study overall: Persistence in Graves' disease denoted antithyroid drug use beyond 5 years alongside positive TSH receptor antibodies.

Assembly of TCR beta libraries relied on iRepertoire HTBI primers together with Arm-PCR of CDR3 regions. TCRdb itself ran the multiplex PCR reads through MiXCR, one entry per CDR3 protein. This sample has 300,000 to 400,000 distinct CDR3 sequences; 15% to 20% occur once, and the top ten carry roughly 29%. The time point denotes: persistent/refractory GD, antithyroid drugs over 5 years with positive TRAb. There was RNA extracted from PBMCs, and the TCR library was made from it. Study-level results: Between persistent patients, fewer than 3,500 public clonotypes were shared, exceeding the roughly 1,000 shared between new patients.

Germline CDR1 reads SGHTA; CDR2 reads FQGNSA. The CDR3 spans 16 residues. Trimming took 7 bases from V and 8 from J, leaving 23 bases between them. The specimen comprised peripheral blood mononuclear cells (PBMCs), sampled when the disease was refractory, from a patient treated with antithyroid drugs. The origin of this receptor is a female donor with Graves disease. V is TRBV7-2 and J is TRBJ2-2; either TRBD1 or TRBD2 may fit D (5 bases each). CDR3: CASTSGSVRAAGELFF. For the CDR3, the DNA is TGTGCCAGCACCTCAGGGAGCGTTCGGGCCGCTGGGGAGCTGTTTTTT.